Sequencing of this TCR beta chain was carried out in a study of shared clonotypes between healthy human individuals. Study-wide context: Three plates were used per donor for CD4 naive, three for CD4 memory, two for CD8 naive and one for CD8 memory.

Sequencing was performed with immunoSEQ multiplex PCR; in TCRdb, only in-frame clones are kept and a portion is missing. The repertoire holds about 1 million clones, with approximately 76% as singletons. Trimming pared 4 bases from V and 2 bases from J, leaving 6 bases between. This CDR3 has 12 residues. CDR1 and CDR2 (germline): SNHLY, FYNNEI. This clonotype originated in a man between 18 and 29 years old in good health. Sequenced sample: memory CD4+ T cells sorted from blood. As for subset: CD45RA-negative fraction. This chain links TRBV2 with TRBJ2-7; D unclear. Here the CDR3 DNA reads TGTGCCAGCAGTGTTAGAGCCTACGAGCAGTACTTC. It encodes CASSVRAYEQYF.